This T cell receptor beta chain was profiled in a study of cytomegalovirus exposure and HLA in healthy donors. Study context: It was reported in a later analysis that the 120 or so validation repertoires used the same platform as the 666 first-cohort repertoires. Study-wide points: A list of about 180 TCR beta chains associated with cytomegalovirus was given. Rarity characterized most TCR sequences, yet some public TCRs appeared in many donors.

The repertoire was sequenced with immunoSEQ multiplex PCR; TCRdb's copy has only in-frame clones and lacks some. The profile shows about 360,000 clones, roughly 89% of them singletons. As regards this clone: The antigen is undetermined.

The V end lost 0 bases, the J end lost 2 bases, and 12 bases lay between the germline ends. CDR1 is GTSNPN, CDR2 SVGIG, per germline (reference sequence). The CDR3 runs to 15 residues. This sequence was found in a woman between 18 and 30 years old in good health and CMV-seronegative. The sequenced sample was PBMCs. This chain links TRBV30 with TRBJ2-3, with D possibly being TRBD2 (6 bases). CDR3 amino acids: CAWSVVIAATDTQYF. The CDR3, as DNA: TGTGCCTGGAGTGTAGTGATAGCGGCCACAGATACGCAGTATTTT.